This TCR beta chain was obtained from a study of cytomegalovirus exposure and HLA in healthy donors. Study-level results: Within an earlier analysis, most TCR beta V segments proved productive either about 90% or about 30% of the time.

Germline V gene data show CDR1 as MDHEN and CDR2 as SYDVKM. J gave up 6 bases and V 7 bases, and 9 bases lay outside the gene matches. The CDR3 has 15 amino acids. This clone was seen more than once but under ten times. The antigen is undetermined. Primers included in the PCR were 60 Vbeta and 13 Jbeta primers. Method: immunoSEQ multiplex PCR; TCRdb's copy keeps in-frame clones and lacks some. This table holds around 150,000 clones, 75% found once. The TCR comes from a woman aged 40-49 years in good health and CMV-seropositive. The sequenced sample was PBMCs. The chain joins TRBV28 to TRBJ1-2; 12 bases fit TRBD1. The CDR3 reads CASISSGQGANGYTF. CDR3 sequence (DNA): TGTGCCAGCATCTCTTCGGGACAGGGGGCGAATGGCTACACCTTC.